This TCR beta chain was found in a study of tumor-infiltrating lymphocytes in primary liver carcinoma. Study-wide results and caveats: With p = 0.039, the top-250-clone fraction in tumors significantly exceeded that in blood. Detection in all five tumor regions applied to only about 7.5-24% of top clones.

The investigators made TCR beta cDNA from 400 to 500 ng total RNA, using a constant-region primer. Researchers made the TCR beta libraries by running three nested multiplex PCR rounds with slightly modified ARM-PCR. TRBV1-TRBV30 forward primers paired with a C-beta reverse primer were used in the first two PCR rounds, which ran roughly 10 cycles each. TCRdb processed the multiplex PCR reads anew with MiXCR; each CDR3 protein has one entry. Here the sample spans around 40,000 distinct CDR3 sequences, over 70% being singletons. Worth noting for this clonotype: Its antigen remains unknown. A much larger clone differs from this one at a single base, so this may be a read error.

For each extraction, RNA and DNA were obtained together from 20-30 mg of unsorted bulk tissue. Donors were untreated and chronically infected with HBV. V was clipped by 8 bases and J by 0 bases, with 16 bases between them. Germline CDR1 SQVTM, CDR2 ANQGSEA. The length of the CDR3 is 14 residues. Material for sequencing was liver tumor tissue from sampling region 2. Subset specified: tumor region T2, inferior pole. The chain employs TRBV29-1 and TRBJ1-1, with TRBD1 as a possible D gene (5 bases). The origin of this receptor is a man aged 35 to 55 with primary liver carcinoma and hepatitis B virus infection. This chain's CDR3 is CSIASTGMNTEAFF. The CDR3, as DNA: TGCAGCATTGCATCCACAGGCATGAACACTGAAGCTTTCTTT.